The T cell receptor beta chain under discussion was sequenced for a study of blood T cell repertoires in COVID-19. Sequencing was performed with immunoSEQ multiplex PCR; in TCRdb, only in-frame clones are kept and a portion is missing. The sample has roughly 100,000 clones, around 84% seen once; the top ten hold 12%. The CDR3 contains 10 residues. Trimming took 3 bases from V and 6 from J, leaving 5 bases between them. CDR1 and CDR2 (germline): SQVTM, ANQGSEA. What was sequenced was peripheral blood. V is TRBV29-1 and J is TRBJ1-2, with D tentatively TRBD1 (5 bases). This receptor was taken from a human donor in a cohort sampled during active COVID-19. CDR3 DNA: TGCAGCGTTGACAGGGATGGCTACACCTTC. Amino acid sequence: CSVDRDGYTF.